This paragraph reports one T cell receptor (beta chain). The sample belongs to a study of shared clonotypes between healthy human individuals. TCRdb's table, derived via immunoSEQ multiplex PCR, lists solely in-frame clones and lacks some. The table lists around 1.1 million clones, around three quarters of them singletons. Among the donors, all were Caucasian adults who lived in Nashville, Tennessee. Germline lookup yields CDR1 MNHEY and CDR2 SMNVEV (reference sequence). The V gene lost 5 bases and the J gene lost 1 base, with 12 bases spanning the gap. The CDR3 runs to 15 residues. Sequenced: memory CD4+ T cells from PBMCs. The subset here: CD45RA-negative fraction. This receptor was identified in a man younger than 30 in good health. Some clones in this sample may be carry-over from other donors' samples. The rearrangement joins TRBV27 to TRBJ1-5, with D possibly TRBD1 on 5 matching bases. CDR3 in amino acids: CASSRSGASNQPQHF. The CDR3 region has the DNA TGTGCCAGCAGTCGTTCCGGGGCCAGCAATCAGCCCCAGCATTTT.